A selection of T cell receptor beta chains follows, all from one sample in a study of control samples from healthy donors and cancer patients. Measured with immunoSEQ multiplex PCR; TCRdb has only the in-frame clones, and not every one. The profile covers some 96,000 clones, with over 90% appearing a single time and 6.5% to 9.5% taken by the ten largest. The sample comprised blood. The receptors were gathered from a man between 18 and 35 years old in good health. Each CDR3 is given with its conserved first and last residue. The D gene is left open where the match is weak. Clone size is given for some rows only: seen once, a few or many times, or a class if the clone is expanded.

J	D	length	size	V	DNA	CDR3
TRBJ2-7	NA	14	few	TRBV7-2	TGTGCCAGCAGCTTAATGGATTCCTCCTACGAGCAGTACTTC	CASSLMDSSYEQYF
TRBJ1-1	TRBD1	15	NA	TRBV10-3	TGTGCCATCAGTGATGGGTCAGGGGGCTTAACTGAAGCTTTCTTT	CAISDGSGGLTEAFF
TRBJ1-1	TRBD1	16	once	TRBV5-4	TGTGCCAGCAGCTTGGCCAGGGGGCAATTCAACACTGAAGCTTTCTTT	CASSLARGQFNTEAFF
TRBJ1-2	TRBD1	16	NA	TRBV6-2/TRBV6-3	TGTGCCAGCAGCCCTACCTCAGACAGGGCCGGCTATGGCTACACCTTC	CASSPTSDRAGYGYTF
TRBJ1-2	NA	16	NA	TRBV5-1	TGCGCCAGCAGCTTGGAAGGGGCCTATCAGCTAGATGGCTACACCTTC	CASSLEGAYQLDGYTF
TRBJ2-7	NA	13	NA	TRBV11-2	TGTGCCAGCAGCTTAACCAGAGCCTACGAGCAGTACTTC	CASSLTRAYEQYF
TRBJ1-4	NA	13	NA	TRBV19	TGTGCCAGTACAGGCAGTCCTAATGAAAAACTGTTTTTT	CASTGSPNEKLFF
TRBJ1-1	NA	11	NA	TRBV12-3/TRBV12-4	TGTGCCAGCAGTTTAATAGGGGAAGCTTTCTTT	CASSLIGEAFF
TRBJ2-2	TRBD1	13	NA	TRBV29-1	TGCAGCGGTCGACAGGGGGCTTACGGGGAGCTGTTTTTT	CSGRQGAYGELFF
TRBJ1-1	NA	14	NA	TRBV11-2	TGTGCCAGCAGCCCCCGGAGGGTGAACACTGAAGCTTTCTTT	CASSPRRVNTEAFF
TRBJ1-5	NA	15	NA	TRBV19	TGTGCCAGTAGTATGGGGACTGGAATCAATCAGCCCCAGCATTTT	CASSMGTGINQPQHF
TRBJ2-1	TRBD2	16	once	TRBV7-6	TGTGCCAGCAGGGGCCTTAGCGGGACTACTGTTGATGAGCAGTTCTTC	CASRGLSGTTVDEQFF
TRBJ2-2	NA	12	NA	TRBV10-2	TGCGCCAGCAGTATGTACACCGGGGAGCTGTTTTTT	CASSMYTGELFF
TRBJ1-5	NA	18	NA	TRBV23-1	TGCGCCAGCAGTCAATCGGTCAGGGGTATGGGCGGCAATCAGCCCCAGCATTTT	CASSQSVRGMGGNQPQHF
TRBJ2-5	NA	16	NA	TRBV7-7	TGTGCCAGCAGCTTAGGTCGTATGGTCGACAGGGAGACCCAGTACTTC	CASSLGRMVDRETQYF
TRBJ2-5	NA	13	NA	TRBV9	TGTGCCAGCAGCTCAGGGACCGGGGAGACCCAGTACTTC	CASSSGTGETQYF
TRBJ1-2	NA	17	NA	TRBV15	TGTGCCACCAGCAGAGATTCTGCGTCCGGGGCAAACTATGGCTACACCTTC	CATSRDSASGANYGYTF
TRBJ1-5	NA	14	NA	TRBV5-6	TGTGCCAGCAGCTTGGCGGACAGAAATCAGCCCCAGCATTTT	CASSLADRNQPQHF
TRBJ1-1	NA	15	once	TRBV9	TGTGCCAGCAGCGTAGAGGGGAGACGAACCACTGAAGCTTTCTTT	CASSVEGRRTTEAFF
TRBJ1-2	NA	13	NA	TRBV6-5	TGTGCCAGCAGCCGGACGGTTAACTATGGCTACACCTTC	CASSRTVNYGYTF
TRBJ1-6	TRBD1	15	NA	TRBV15	TGTGCCACCAGCAGAGGGACAGGGGCTAATTCACCCCTCCACTTT	CATSRGTGANSPLHF
TRBJ1-1	NA	13	NA	TRBV12-3/TRBV12-4	TGTGCCAGCAGTCTATCTTCCCCAGGGCACGCTTTCTTT	CASSLSSPGHAFF
TRBJ1-1	NA	14	NA	TRBV27	TGTGCCAGCAGTTTGAAGGTGAGGGCCACTGAAGCTTTCTTT	CASSLKVRATEAFF
TRBJ2-7	NA	14	NA	TRBV7-2	TGTGCCAGCACCCTCTTGTCACCCCCCTACGAGCAGTACTTC	CASTLLSPPYEQYF
TRBJ2-1	NA	15	NA	TRBV25-1	TGTGCCAGCAGTGAAACTCGGCTAATATACAATGAGCAGTTCTTC	CASSETRLIYNEQFF
TRBJ1-1	NA	11	NA	TRBV20-1	TGCAGTGCTAGTGTTAGCGGGGGAGCTTTCTTT	CSASVSGGAFF
TRBJ2-2	TRBD2	16	NA	TRBV7-2	TGTGCCAGCAGCTTAGACCAGGGCGGGAGCACCGGGGAGCTGTTTTTT	CASSLDQGGSTGELFF
TRBJ1-2	NA	14	NA	TRBV6-6	TGTGCCAGCAGAAAGAGAGGGATTACCTATGGCTACACCTTC	CASRKRGITYGYTF
TRBJ2-7	TRBD1	17	NA	TRBV7-9	TGTGCCAGCAGCTATCCACCTAGACAGGGATTCTTGGGGGAGCAGTACTTC	CASSYPPRQGFLGEQYF
TRBJ1-3	NA	14	once	TRBV11-2	TGTGCCAGCTACCAACCACGAACTGGAAACACCATATATTTT	CASYQPRTGNTIYF
TRBJ1-1	TRBD1	15	NA	TRBV6-6	TGTGCCAGCAGTTACTCCCGACAGGGGGGCACTGAAGCTTTCTTT	CASSYSRQGGTEAFF
TRBJ2-3	NA	14	NA	TRBV10-3	TGTGCCATCAGTGATCAGGGGCTCACAGATACGCAGTATTTT	CAISDQGLTDTQYF
TRBJ1-1	NA	14	NA	TRBV14	TGTGCCAGCAGCATTGGACAGAGTAACACTGAAGCTTTCTTT	CASSIGQSNTEAFF
TRBJ2-2	NA	15	NA	TRBV11-2	TGTGCCAGCAGCTTACGTCAGCTTAACACCGGGGAGCTGTTTTTT	CASSLRQLNTGELFF
TRBJ1-1	NA	15	NA	TRBV25-1	TGTGCCAGCAGTAAAGGCTTGGCGGCGAACACTGAAGCTTTCTTT	CASSKGLAANTEAFF
TRBJ1-1	NA	16	NA	TRBV7-2	TGTGCCAGCAGCTTGCTCTCAGGGGAGTTGGGCACTGAAGCTTTCTTT	CASSLLSGELGTEAFF
TRBJ1-5	NA	15	NA	TRBV7-8	TGTGCCAGCAGCTCAAGAGAAAGGGGGGGTCAGCCCCAGCATTTT	CASSSRERGGQPQHF
TRBJ1-4	NA	12	NA	TRBV29-1	TGCAGCGTAGTCGGGGACGATGAAAAACTGTTTTTT	CSVVGDDEKLFF
TRBJ2-1	NA	16	NA	TRBV4-3	TGCGCCAGCAGCCAAGATTGGGCGGGCTCCTACAATGAGCAGTTCTTC	CASSQDWAGSYNEQFF
TRBJ1-2	TRBD1	14	few	TRBV5-4	TGTGCCAGCAGCCTTAGGACAGGGGGCTATGGCTACACCTTC	CASSLRTGGYGYTF
TRBJ1-3	NA	14	NA	TRBV11-2	TGTGCCAGCAGCTTATTAGGCTCTGGAAACACCATATATTTT	CASSLLGSGNTIYF
TRBJ2-3	TRBD2	15	NA	TRBV4-1	TGCGCCAGCAGCCCCCTCTATCGGGGGGCAGATACGCAGTATTTT	CASSPLYRGADTQYF
TRBJ1-6	TRBD1	16	NA	TRBV12-5	TGTGCTAGTGGTTTGACTCACAGGGGACCGAATTCACCCCTCCACTTT	CASGLTHRGPNSPLHF
TRBJ2-5	NA	17	NA	TRBV3-1/TRBV3-2	TGTGCCAGCAGCCAAGTTTACGGGACCCAATCCCAAGAGACCCAGTACTTC	CASSQVYGTQSQETQYF
TRBJ1-1	NA	15	NA	TRBV13	TGTGCCAGCAGCTTTGGTGACGGGGATGAAAGTTTAGCTTTCTTT	CASSFGDGDESLAFF